This T cell receptor beta chain was retrieved from a study of blood T cell repertoires in COVID-19. Study as a whole: COVID-19 samples, acute and convalescent, were from the United States, Italy and Spain.

Methods used by the authors: Estimates of nucleated cell counts were drawn from the amplification of reference gene primers. Using immunoSEQ multiplex PCR, the repertoire was profiled, and TCRdb retains in-frame clones only, with some absent. V, J and clone size were drawn from that table, and D and trimming were deduced from the DNA. The sample shows 120,000 or so clones, 86% of them seen only once. The V end was cut by 5 bases, the J end by 8 bases, with 16 bases between. Germline CDR1 SGHTA, CDR2 FQGNSA. This CDR3 has 15 amino acids. Sequencing used peripheral blood. The chain carries TRBV7-2 and TRBJ1-6; D perhaps matches TRBD1 (5 bases). This clonotype originated in a man aged 40-55 years with acute or convalescent COVID-19. This CDR3 is CASSPEQVAYSPLHF. CDR3 nucleotides: TGTGCCAGCAGCCCAGAACAGGTCGCGTATTCACCCCTCCACTTT. Filled out from reference TRBV7-2 and TRBJ1-6, the complete variable domain reads GAGVSQSPSNKVTEKGKDVELRCDPISGHTALYWYRQSLGQGLEFLIYFQGNSAPDKSGLPSDRFSAERTGGSVSTLTIQRTQQEDSAVYLCASSPEQVAYSPLHFGNGTRLTVT.